The sequence of this TCR beta chain was determined in a study of T cells after posttransplantation cyclophosphamide. TCRdb's table, derived via immunoSEQ multiplex PCR, lists solely in-frame clones and lacks some. This table holds some 19,000 clones, roughly 72% found once. V was cut by 6 bases and J by 2 bases, with 20 bases left in between. The CDR3 covers 16 residues. Germline CDR1 SEHNR, CDR2 FQNEAQ (reference sequence). Busulfan-fludarabine conditioning, marrow transplant, and cyclophosphamide on days +3 and +4 were administered. A note on this clone: The antigen remains undetermined.

Study-wide findings and caveats: TRB overlap between skin or GI tissue T cells and blood was limited.

V usage is TRBV7-9 and J usage is TRBJ2-7, with D possibly being TRBD2 (6 bases). The receptor comes from a male patient younger than 45 who received an allogeneic stem cell transplant from a related donor, was CMV-positive, and had acute GVHD only. The graft donor may be the source of some T cells. The material was PBMCs, obtained after an allogeneic stem cell transplant with post-transplant cyclophosphamide. The CDR3 sequence: CASSPTPGVGTYEQYF. The CDR3, as DNA: TGTGCCAGCAGTCCTACCCCGGGGGTCGGCACCTACGAGCAGTACTTC.